The TCR beta chain under discussion was sequenced for a study of Ad26.COV2.S vaccination and SARS-CoV-2 variants. Background on the study: The trial was COV1001 and the donor's arm was Ad26.COV2.S. Once, or twice with 56 days between doses, Ad26.COV2.S was given intramuscularly.

CDR3 length: 15 residues. Germline V gives CDR1 SGHDT, CDR2 YYEEEE. The ends lost 3 bases at V and 2 bases at J; junction bases unmatched: 4. Data came from immunoSEQ multiplex PCR; TCRdb stores just in-frame clones and leaves some out. The table has about 420,000 clones, roughly 90% seen once. Stated treatment: 15 to 20 received Ad26.COV2.S at low or high dose, single or two shots; several received placebo; per-sample allocation not given. Each sample was drawn 63 days after the first injection (of vaccine or placebo). The source material was peripheral blood, sampled in a trial of Ad26.COV2.S vaccine versus placebo. The receptor was derived from a person between 18 and 59 years old who received the Ad26.COV2.S COVID-19 vaccine or a placebo. J is TRBJ2-5 and V is TRBV5-6, with 10 bases fitting TRBD2. CDR3 bases: TGTGCCAGCAGCTCGAGCGGGGGGGATCAAGAGACCCAGTACTTC. It specifies CASSSSGGDQETQYF.